What follows are 32 T cell receptor beta chains derived from one specimen sequenced in a study of identical twins. TCRdb reanalysed the 5' RACE reads using MiXCR and keeps one entry per CDR3 protein. The data show over 600,000 distinct CDR3 sequences, less than 25% seen once. The same specimen was also included in a second study, on T cells expressing NK-cell markers.

Sequencing input: PBMCs. The source of these receptors is a woman aged 18 to 35 in good health.

The V call is TRBV27, the J call TRBJ2-3; tentative D call: TRBD2 (6 bases). With 6 bases removed from V and 7 bases from J, the gap between germline ends came to 20 bases. Germline V gene sequence: CDR1 MNHEY, CDR2 SMNVEV (reference sequence). The CDR3 extends over 15 amino acids. The CDR3 reads CASRAGLTFSHTQYF. The CDR3 coding sequence is TGTGCCAGCAGGGCTGGACTAACCTTTTCACATACGCAGTATTTT.

The J gene is TRBJ2-1, the V gene TRBV5-1, with D possibly matching TRBD2 (6 bases). The V end lost 8 bases, the J end lost 0 bases, and 18 bases lay between the germline ends. This CDR3 is 16 amino acids long. CDR1 SGHRS and CDR2 YFSETQ come from the germline V gene. The CDR3 here is CASAPGTGNSYNEQFF. CDR3 nucleotide sequence: TGCGCCAGTGCCCCTGGGACTGGGAACTCCTACAATGAGCAGTTCTTC.

This clonotype came up a few times. The chain links TRBV5-8 to TRBJ1-2, with 7 nucleotides matching TRBD1. The V segment lost 2 bases and the J segment 7 bases; nucleotides outside the gene matches: 11. Germline CDR1 SGHTS, CDR2 YDEGEE. The CDR3 length is 15 residues. DNA for the CDR3: TGTGCCAGCAGCTTATGGCTCCAGGGGGGGAGTGGCTACACCTTC. Translating gives CASSLWLQGGSGYTF. Supplemented by reference TRBV5-8 and TRBJ1-2, the full variable domain reads EAGVTQSPTHLIKTRGQQATLRCSPISGHTSVYWYQQALGLGLQFLLWYDEGEERNRGNFPPRFSGRQFPNYSSELNVNALELEDSALYLCASSLWLQGGSGYTFGSGTRLTVV.

The chain is built from TRBV4-1 and TRBJ2-3; TRBD2 aligns across 13 bases. The CDR3 length is 19 residues. Germline V lookup: CDR1 MGHRA, CDR2 YSYEKL. The trim removed 0 bases at V and 3 bases at J, leaving 9 bases unmatched. This CDR3 reads CASSQDTRTSGRVTDTQYF. CDR3 coding DNA: TGCGCCAGCAGCCAAGATACGAGAACTAGCGGGAGGGTTACAGATACGCAGTATTTT.

The genes are TRBV27 and TRBJ1-4, with D maybe TRBD1 (6 bases). The CDR3 contains 14 residues. Germline CDR1 reads MNHEY; CDR2 reads SMNVEV (reference sequence). Trimming removed 5 bases from V and 7 bases from J, with 14 bases in between. The chain's CDR3 is CASSRDISPEKLFF. CDR3 in DNA: TGTGCCAGCAGTCGGGACATTTCTCCTGAAAAACTGTTTTTT.

This chain links TRBV7-3 with TRBJ2-3; no definite D call. Trimming stripped 2 bases from V and 5 bases from J, with 14 bases between. From germline, CDR1 is SGHTA and CDR2 FQGTGA. The CDR3 runs to 15 residues. The CDR3 sequence is CASSLSPSAQDTQYF. CDR3 DNA: TGTGCCAGCAGCTTATCCCCCTCGGCGCAAGATACGCAGTATTTT.

This clonotype has a handful of counts. The chain uses TRBV5-1 and TRBJ2-3; 9 bases agree with TRBD1. The CDR3 is 16 residues long. The V gene end was trimmed by 0 bases and the J gene end by 6 bases; junction bases not matched to a gene: 8. Germline CDR1 SGHRS, CDR2 YFSETQ. This chain's CDR3 is CASSLVYRGLADTQYF. In DNA form, the CDR3 reads TGCGCCAGCAGCTTGGTATACAGGGGGCTGGCTGATACGCAGTATTTT. The full variable domain, in which reference TRBV5-1 and TRBJ2-3 provide the parts outside the CDR3, is KAGVTQTPRYLIKTRGQQVTLSCSPISGHRSVSWYQQTPGQGLQFLFEYFSETQRNKGNFPGRFSGRQFSNSRSEMNVSTLELGDSALYLCASSLVYRGLADTQYFGPGTRLTVL.

This clonotype was recorded a few times. This sequence joins TRBV15 and TRBJ2-1; 9 nucleotides agree with TRBD2. J was trimmed by 0 bases and V by 3 bases; bases with no gene match: 3. CDR1 is LNHNV and CDR2 is YYDKDF in the germline V gene (reference sequence). CDR3 length equals 16 residues. CDR3 sequence: CATSRDSGSSYNEQFF. For the CDR3, the DNA is TGTGCCACCAGCAGGGATAGCGGGAGCTCCTACAATGAGCAGTTCTTC.

CDR3 loop: CASSLSTGSYLTDTQYF. In DNA form, the CDR3 reads TGCGCCAGCAGCTTGAGTACAGGTTCCTACCTCACAGATACGCAGTATTTT. V gene TRBV5-1 combines with J gene TRBJ2-3, with a weak D call TRBD1 (5 bases). Deletions cut 1 base from V and 2 bases from J, with 17 bases between. The germline gives CDR1 SGHRS, CDR2 YFSETQ. This CDR3 has 17 amino acids.

This clonotype appeared many times. At one boundary the junction diverges from the germline segment, which might be a read error. The chain couples TRBV12-3 or TRBV12-4 to TRBJ2-3, with TRBD2 identical over 12 bases. CDR3 size: 12 residues. The CDR3 nucleotides read TGTGCCAGCAGTTTAGCACTAGCGGGAGGTATTTTT. Translating gives CASSLALAGGIF.

This clonotype appeared a few times. V is TRBV20-1 and J is TRBJ2-7; TRBD2 is a possible D gene (5 bases). This CDR3 spans 12 amino acids. Germline V CDR1 and CDR2: DFQATT, SNEGSKA (reference sequence). V lost 0 bases and J 7 bases, leaving 10 bases between the germline ends. CDR3 protein: CSARDVGKEQYF. As DNA, the CDR3 is TGCAGTGCTAGAGATGTCGGGAAAGAGCAGTACTTC.

There are a few counts of this clonotype. The CDR3 DNA follows: TGCAGCGTTGTACGGGTAATCAACACTGAAGCTTTCTTT. Its protein is CSVVRVINTEAFF. The chain couples TRBV29-1 to TRBJ1-1; no firm D call. Germline V lookup: CDR1 SQVTM, CDR2 ANQGSEA. The CDR3 consists of 13 residues. Between the trimmed V and J ends, which lost 4 bases and 2 bases, there was a span of 11 bases. Full variable domain (missing parts from reference TRBV29-1 and TRBJ1-1): SAVISQKPSRDICQRGTSLTIQCQVDSQVTMMFWYRQQPGQSLTLIATANQGSEATYESGFVIDKFPISRPNLTFSTLTVSNMSPEDSSIYLCSVVRVINTEAFFGQGTRLTVV.

The chain joins TRBV6-2 or TRBV6-3 to TRBJ2-1, with D perhaps given as TRBD1 or TRBD2 (5 bases each). Germline CDR1 MNHEY, CDR2 SVGEGT. The CDR3 runs 16 residues. With 5 bases removed from V and 6 bases from J, the gap between germline ends came to 20 bases. The CDR3 region is CASSTWQFGTRNEQFF. The DNA of the CDR3 is TGTGCCAGCAGTACTTGGCAATTCGGGACGCGCAATGAGCAGTTCTTC.

This clonotype was seen a few times. The chain recombines TRBV20-1 with TRBJ2-7, with 8 positions matching TRBD1. V gave up 6 bases and J gave up 2 bases; unmatched junction bases: 6. CDR1 DFQATT and CDR2 SNEGSKA come from the germline V gene (reference sequence). There are 13 residues in the CDR3. The CDR3 bases are TGCAGTGCGGCACAGGGGGTCCCCTACGAGCAGTACTTC. Amino acid sequence: CSAAQGVPYEQYF.

The chain combines TRBV7-2 with TRBJ2-1; D may match TRBD1 or TRBD2 (5 bases each). Trimming removed 3 bases from V and 5 bases from J, with 11 bases in between. Germline V lookup: CDR1 SGHTA, CDR2 FQGNSA. CDR3 size: 14 residues. CDR3 residues: CASSFPRDDNEQFF. In DNA, the CDR3 is TGTGCCAGCAGCTTTCCCAGGGACGACAATGAGCAGTTCTTC.

This clonotype has just a few counts. This chain joins TRBV20-1 and TRBJ1-5; D might be TRBD1 (6 bases). Trimming took off 0 bases at V and 2 bases at J, with 20 bases between the two ends. There are 18 residues in the CDR3. The germline V gene has CDR1 DFQATT and CDR2 SNEGSKA (reference sequence). The CDR3 DNA sequence: TGCAGTGCTAGAGATCTGGCAGGGGTGAATACGGGCAATCAGCCCCAGCATTTT. It encodes CSARDLAGVNTGNQPQHF.

This clonotype has a count of ten or more. This chain uses TRBV29-1 with TRBJ2-1; TRBD2 matches at 7 bases. There are 14 residues in the CDR3. V lost 4 bases and J lost 4; bases outside the gene matches: 7. Looked up from germline, CDR1 is SQVTM and CDR2 is ANQGSEA. In DNA form, the CDR3 reads TGCAGCGTTGGAGGCGGGAGAGGGTACAATGAGCAGTTCTTC. Translated, it gives CSVGGGRGYNEQFF.

This clonotype has at least ten counts. CDR3 DNA sequence: TGTGCCAGCAGTGCGGTCCCGGGCGCGGGCTACACCTTC. Its protein product is CASSAVPGAGYTF. The rearrangement links TRBV12-3 or TRBV12-4 to TRBJ1-2; D unresolved. The V end lost 5 bases, the J end lost 8 bases, and 15 bases lay between the germline ends. This CDR3 has 13 amino acids.

This CDR3 is CASRYGGLAGAVSYEQYF. CDR3 nucleotides: TGCGCCAGCAGGTATGGGGGACTAGCGGGAGCAGTTTCCTACGAGCAGTACTTC. The chain employs TRBV5-1 and TRBJ2-7; 14 positions agree with TRBD2. This CDR3 has 18 amino acids. CDR1 is SGHRS, CDR2 YFSETQ, per germline. Unmatched junction bases numbered 11, after V lost 5 bases and J lost 1 base.

There are many counts of this clonotype. The gene calls are TRBV20-1 and TRBJ2-5; D assignment may be TRBD1 or TRBD2 (5 bases each). Germline lookup yields CDR1 DFQATT and CDR2 SNEGSKA (reference sequence). Trimming removed 3 bases at V and 2 bases at J, with 10 bases between. The CDR3 consists of 13 residues. This chain's CDR3 is CSASGGPQETQYF. The CDR3 DNA reads TGCAGTGCTAGTGGGGGACCACAAGAGACCCAGTACTTC.

In its sample, this clonotype was seen a few times. The rearrangement links TRBV20-1 to TRBJ1-1, with D maybe TRBD1 (6 bases). CDR1 is DFQATT and CDR2 is SNEGSKA in the germline V gene (reference sequence). Trimming pared 6 bases from V and 1 base from J, leaving 12 bases between. The CDR3 contains 13 residues. CDR3 nucleotides: TGCAGTGCCAATATAGGGGGGAACACTGAAGCTTTCTTT. Amino acid sequence: CSANIGGNTEAFF.

This clonotype was recorded many times. The rearrangement links TRBV12-3 or TRBV12-4 to TRBJ2-5, with 7 bases identical to TRBD1. V shed 10 bases, J shed 5 bases, and the junction held 4 bases outside the gene matches. The CDR3 spans 11 residues. CDR3 sequence: CATQGSETQYF. In DNA form, the CDR3 reads TGTGCCACACAGGGGTCGGAGACCCAGTACTTC.

This clonotype occurred a few times. The rearrangement uses TRBV7-2 and TRBJ1-5, with 7 bases aligning to TRBD1. Germline CDR1 and CDR2: SGHTA and FQGNSA. The ends lost 3 bases at V and 2 bases at J; junction bases unmatched: 10. The CDR3 covers 17 residues. CDR3 region: CASSLRRNQGGNQPQHF. DNA for the CDR3: TGTGCCAGCAGCTTGAGACGCAACCAGGGGGGCAATCAGCCCCAGCATTTT.

This clonotype was recorded a few times. For the CDR3, the DNA is TGCAGTGCTAGAGTTCTAGCGGGGGCGATCCAAGAGACCCAGTACTTC. It specifies CSARVLAGAIQETQYF. The chain joins TRBV20-1 to TRBJ2-5; 10 positions match TRBD2. CDR1 is DFQATT and CDR2 is SNEGSKA in the germline V gene (reference sequence). This CDR3 has 16 residues. The trim removed 1 base at V and 1 base at J, leaving 6 bases unmatched.

This clonotype was picked up a small number of times. The rearrangement uses TRBV20-1 and TRBJ2-3; D tentatively reads TRBD1 or TRBD2 (5 bases each). V was cut by 1 base and J by 0 bases, with 8 bases left in between. The CDR3 spans 14 residues. Germline V lookup: CDR1 DFQATT, CDR2 SNEGSKA (reference sequence). This chain's CDR3 is CSARGGYSTDTQYF. In nucleotides, the CDR3 is TGCAGTGCTAGAGGGGGGTATAGCACAGATACGCAGTATTTT.

This clonotype was picked up many times. The chain carries TRBV12-3 or TRBV12-4 and TRBJ1-5; the match to TRBD1 covers 10 bases. The V segment lost 6 bases and the J segment 4 bases; nucleotides outside the gene matches: 9. This CDR3 region has 16 residues. The CDR3 sequence is CASRFAPGQGNQPQHF. CDR3 bases: TGTGCCAGCAGGTTCGCTCCGGGACAGGGGAATCAGCCCCAGCATTTT.

This clonotype showed up just a few times. This chain connects TRBV7-6 to TRBJ2-2, with D possibly being TRBD1 (5 bases). The germline V and J ends were trimmed by 2 bases and 3 bases, with 7 bases remaining between them. This CDR3 spans 14 amino acids. Germline values: CDR1 SGHVS, CDR2 FNYEAQ. Here the CDR3 DNA reads TGTGCCAGCAGCTTACAGGGATACACCGGGGAGCTGTTTTTT. The encoded protein is CASSLQGYTGELFF.

In its sample, this clonotype was seen a few times. This sequence joins TRBV7-9 and TRBJ2-7; 7 bases agree with TRBD1. Germline V CDR1 and CDR2: SEHNR, FQNEAQ (reference sequence). The trim removed 5 bases at V and 5 bases at J, leaving 9 bases unmatched. This CDR3 spans 14 amino acids. The CDR3 loop is CASSPNDRANEQYF. CDR3 nucleotide sequence: TGTGCCAGCAGCCCAAACGACAGGGCCAACGAGCAGTACTTC. Using reference TRBV7-9 and TRBJ2-7 for the parts outside the CDR3, the full variable domain is DTGVSQNPRHKITKRGQNVTFRCDPISEHNRLYWYRQTLGQGPEFLTYFQNEAQLEKSRLLSDRFSAERPKGSFSTLEIQRTEQGDSAMYLCASSPNDRANEQYFGPGTRLTVT.

The chain combines TRBV5-6 with TRBJ1-5; 8 bases fit TRBD1. J lost 6 bases, V lost 3 bases, and 8 bases had no gene match. The CDR3 consists of 15 residues. Germline values: CDR1 SGHDT, CDR2 YYEEEE. The CDR3, as DNA: TGTGCCAGCAGCTCCTACAGGGGGGCTCCTCAGCCCCAGCATTTT. As protein: CASSSYRGAPQPQHF. The whole variable domain, filled in from reference TRBV5-6 and TRBJ1-5, reads DAGVTQSPTHLIKTRGQQVTLRCSPKSGHDTVSWYQQALGQGPQFIFQYYEEEERQRGNFPDRFSGHQFPNYSSELNVNALLLGDSALYLCASSSYRGAPQPQHFGDGTRLSIL.

The rearrangement uses TRBV7-2 and TRBJ1-5; D ambiguous. The germline gives CDR1 SGHTA, CDR2 FQGNSA. CDR3 length: 14 amino acids. Trimming pared 4 bases from V and 1 base from J, leaving 8 bases between. The CDR3 bases are TGTGCCAGCAGCTCGGACTGGAGCAATCAGCCCCAGCATTTT. This sequence encodes CASSSDWSNQPQHF.

This clonotype was picked up many times. V usage is TRBV12-3 or TRBV12-4 and J usage is TRBJ2-4; D not resolved. Trimming cost V 6 bases and J 0 bases, with 12 bases left between them. There are 15 residues in the CDR3. CDR3 region: CASSPRFLAKNIQYF. The DNA of the CDR3 is TGTGCCAGCAGCCCCAGGTTCTTAGCCAAAAACATTCAGTACTTC.

The chain recombines TRBV4-3 with TRBJ2-1; a possible D gene is TRBD2 (5 bases). From germline, CDR1 is LGHNA and CDR2 YSLEER. The CDR3 is made up of 15 amino acids. Between the trimmed V and J ends, which lost 0 bases and 6 bases, there was a span of 12 bases. This chain's CDR3 is CASSQDRLPSNEQFF. In DNA, the CDR3 is TGCGCCAGCAGCCAAGATAGACTACCCTCCAATGAGCAGTTCTTC.